This TCR beta chain originates from a study of cytomegalovirus exposure and HLA in healthy donors. Study results and caveats: One variant, a missense change in DCLRE1C, was linked in a later analysis to TCR beta V- and J-gene trimming.

PCR involved 60 Vbeta and 13 Jbeta primers. Some clones are missing from TCRdb's copy, which holds only in-frame ones; the method was immunoSEQ multiplex PCR. The sample shows around 63,000 clones, 80% to 90% of them seen only once. The V gene's germline CDR1 is MNHEY and CDR2 SMNVEV (reference sequence). The CDR3 spans 15 residues. The ends lost 2 bases at V and 4 bases at J; junction bases unmatched: 3. This clone was counted a few times. The antigen is unknown. This sequence was found in a woman in her 30s in good health and CMV-seronegative. The sample taken for sequencing was PBMCs. The chain employs TRBV27 and TRBJ1-1, with 11 bases matching TRBD1. The CDR3: CASSLTGTGGTEAFF. Written as DNA, the CDR3 is TGTGCCAGCAGTTTAACGGGGACAGGGGGCACTGAAGCTTTCTTT.